These T cell receptor beta chains were read from a single sample in a study of blood T cell repertoires in COVID-19. Repertoires were generated with immunoSEQ multiplex PCR, while TCRdb's copy carries only in-frame clones and drops some. This sample carries about 210,000 clones, 82% of them seen once, and the ten largest clones take 5.2%. What was sequenced was peripheral blood. Receptors originate from a woman aged 70-85 years with COVID-19, enrolled during active disease. The CDR3 runs from the conserved cysteine through the conserved F or W. The D gene is left open where the match is weak. Size is omitted from some rows. Given values are once, few, many or a class for expanded clones.

D	V	size	J	DNA	CDR3
.	TRBV7-9	.	TRBJ1-4	TGTGCCAGCAGCTTAGAATACTCGTTTAATGAAAAACTGTTTTTT	CASSLEYSFNEKLFF
.	TRBV27	.	TRBJ1-1	TGTGCCAGCAGGTCTCCTGGACACCTGAACACTGAAGCTTTCTTT	CASRSPGHLNTEAFF
TRBD2	TRBV6-2/TRBV6-3	few	TRBJ2-5	TGTGCCAGCAGTTACTTTAGCGGGGGTGGAGAGACCCAGTACTTC	CASSYFSGGGETQYF
TRBD1	TRBV28	.	TRBJ2-1	TGTGCCAGCAGAACCCGGGACAGGGGCCTCAATGAGCAGTTCTTC	CASRTRDRGLNEQFF
.	TRBV19	once	TRBJ1-4	TGTGCCAGTAGCGTGGCGGCAGGGGCTAATGAAAAACTGTTTTTT	CASSVAAGANEKLFF
.	TRBV7-8	few	TRBJ2-2	TGTGCCAGCAGCGTGACTACTACCACCGGGGAGCTGTTTTTT	CASSVTTTTGELFF
.	TRBV6-5	.	TRBJ2-2	TGTGCCAGTTACAGACAGAACACCGGGGAGCTGTTTTTT	CASYRQNTGELFF
.	TRBV19	few	TRBJ1-1	TGTGCCAGTAGTATAGTTACAGGGCGAAGGAACACTGAAGCTTTCTTT	CASSIVTGRRNTEAFF
TRBD1	TRBV9	.	TRBJ2-7	TGTGCCAGCAGCGTAACCTTGGGACAGGGAGACGAGCAGTACTTC	CASSVTLGQGDEQYF
TRBD1	TRBV18	.	TRBJ1-1	TGTGCCAGCTCACCGTCGGGACAGGGTATCACTGAAGCTTTCTTT	CASSPSGQGITEAFF
.	TRBV2	.	TRBJ1-6	TGTGCCAGCAGGTCCGGGACTTTTAAGAATTCACCCCTCCACTTT	CASRSGTFKNSPLHF
TRBD1	TRBV19	few	TRBJ2-2	TGTGCCAGTAGGGCGACAGGGCATACCGGGGAGCTGTTTTTT	CASRATGHTGELFF
TRBD1	TRBV28	.	TRBJ2-3	TGTGCCAGCAGTTTATACAGGGGTTTTGATACGCAGTATTTT	CASSLYRGFDTQYF
.	TRBV3-1/TRBV3-2	few	TRBJ2-1	TGTGCCAGCAGCCAAGATCCTCGCGGGTCCCAGTTCTTC	CASSQDPRGSQFF
.	TRBV9	.	TRBJ2-1	TGTGCCAGCAGCGTAGATCCGAGGCCCAGCTCCTACAATGAGCAGTTCTTC	CASSVDPRPSSYNEQFF
TRBD2	TRBV4-3	.	TRBJ2-1	TGCGCCAGCAGCCGCGCCTTTTCTTCGGGGAGGGCCGTAACTAATGAGCAGTTCTTC	CASSRAFSSGRAVTNEQFF
TRBD2	TRBV19	.	TRBJ2-3	TGTGCCAGTAGGACTAGCGGGAGGCTGACAGATACGCAGTATTTT	CASRTSGRLTDTQYF
.	TRBV19	once	TRBJ1-2	TGTGCCAGTAGTCCGACTAACGTCTATGGCTACACCTTC	CASSPTNVYGYTF
TRBD2	TRBV5-8	.	TRBJ2-7	TGTGCCAGCAGCTTTACTAGCGGGAGGGAGAAGGAGCAGTACTTC	CASSFTSGREKEQYF
.	TRBV3-1/TRBV3-2	.	TRBJ2-1	TGTGCCAGCAGCCCTTCCGGGAATGAGCAGTTCTTC	CASSPSGNEQFF
.	TRBV24-1	.	TRBJ2-3	TGTGCCACCGGGATTCGGGATCGGAGCACAGATACGCAGTATTTT	CATGIRDRSTDTQYF
TRBD2	TRBV30	.	TRBJ2-7	TGTGCCTGGAGTGGGGGACTAGTCACTTCCTACGAGCAGTACTTC	CAWSGGLVTSYEQYF
.	TRBV19	.	TRBJ1-3	TGTGCCAGTAACTTTTCCCGCAGGGGTGACACCATATATTTT	CASNFSRRGDTIYF
.	TRBV11-2	.	TRBJ1-1	TGTGCCAGCAGCTTAGCCCGCCTGGCCGGGGTTACTGAAGCTTTCTTT	CASSLARLAGVTEAFF
.	TRBV19	.	TRBJ2-7	TGTGCCAGTAGTATAGGTGGGGCCACCTACGAGCAGTACTTC	CASSIGGATYEQYF
TRBD2	TRBV5-6	.	TRBJ2-1	TGTGCCAGCAGCTCATTAGCGGGAGACTACAATGAGCAGTTCTTC	CASSSLAGDYNEQFF
TRBD1	TRBV5-8	few	TRBJ1-1	TGTGCCAGCAGGTACAGGGGGCGTACTGAAGCTTTCTTT	CASRYRGRTEAFF
.	TRBV6-2/TRBV6-3	.	TRBJ2-5	TGTGCCAGCAGTACTACTCGGGACACCCAGACCCAGTACTTC	CASSTTRDTQTQYF
TRBD2	TRBV7-2	once	TRBJ2-7	TGTGCCAGCAGCTCCTGGACTAGCGCTGACTACGAGCAGTACTTC	CASSSWTSADYEQYF
TRBD1	TRBV5-1	.	TRBJ1-1	TGCGCCAGCAGAGACCCGGGACAGATGAACACTGAAGCTTTCTTT	CASRDPGQMNTEAFF
.	TRBV6-5	.	TRBJ1-5	TGTGCCAGCACCTTGACCTTGAAGGGGGAGCCCCAGCATTTT	CASTLTLKGEPQHF
TRBD1	TRBV5-1	.	TRBJ2-5	TGCGCCAGCAGCATGACAGGGCCGCAAGAGACCCAGTACTTC	CASSMTGPQETQYF
TRBD2	TRBV5-4	once	TRBJ2-1	TGTGCCAGCAGCGTTGGGACTAGCGGGAGAGTCCATGAGCAGTTCTTC	CASSVGTSGRVHEQFF
TRBD1	TRBV9	.	TRBJ1-2	TGTGCCAGCAGCGCAGGGGGACAGGGGGCTAACTATGGCTACACCTTC	CASSAGGQGANYGYTF
.	TRBV5-4	.	TRBJ1-4	TGTGCCAGCAGCTTGGGATCTATGAGGGAAAAACTGTTTTTT	CASSLGSMREKLFF
TRBD2	TRBV5-5	.	TRBJ2-7	TGTGCCAGCAGCTTGGGAGGACTAGCGAACGAGCAGTACTTC	CASSLGGLANEQYF
TRBD1	TRBV19	.	TRBJ1-1	TGTGCCAGTAGTACCCGACAGGGAAGGCGGGCTGAAGCTTTCTTT	CASSTRQGRRAEAFF
TRBD1	TRBV6-5	.	TRBJ1-3	TGTGCCTCGCGGAGACAGGGAACTGGAAACACCATATATTTT	CASRRQGTGNTIYF
TRBD1	TRBV6-1	.	TRBJ1-5	TGTGCCAGCAGTACAGGGGGCGCGGGGCAGCCCCAGCATTTT	CASSTGGAGQPQHF
.	TRBV5-4	.	TRBJ2-2	TGTGCCAGCAGCTCCTTGGGGGAGGCGGGCGGGGAGCTGTTTTTT	CASSSLGEAGGELFF
TRBD1	TRBV3-1/TRBV3-2	once	TRBJ1-6	TGTGCCAGCAGCGCCCGGGACAGTGGATCACCCCTCCACTTT	CASSARDSGSPLHF
TRBD1	TRBV2	.	TRBJ1-5	TGTGCCAGCAGTGACCCGCCGGGACAGTTGAATCAGCCCCAGCATTTT	CASSDPPGQLNQPQHF
.	TRBV2	.	TRBJ2-7	TGTGCCAGCAGTGATCGGAGGGGGCTCAACGAGCAGTACTTC	CASSDRRGLNEQYF
TRBD1	TRBV7-2	.	TRBJ2-5	TGTGCCAGCAGCGCGGGACAGGGCGGGTTTGAGACCCAGTACTTC	CASSAGQGGFETQYF
.	TRBV25-1	.	TRBJ1-5	TGTGCCAGCAGTGAGGCAGGTAGCAATCAGCCCCAGCATTTT	CASSEAGSNQPQHF
.	TRBV14	.	TRBJ2-3	TGTGCCAGCAGCCAAGAACCCTACCAACAGACGCAGTATTTT	CASSQEPYQQTQYF
.	TRBV7-2	.	TRBJ2-7	TGTGCCAGCAGCCCCACTAGGAGCGAGCAGTACTTC	CASSPTRSEQYF
.	TRBV11-2	few	TRBJ1-6	TGTGCCAGCAGCCCACCCGGGGGTTCACCCCTCCACTTT	CASSPPGGSPLHF
TRBD1	TRBV19	.	TRBJ1-2	TGTGCCAGTAGTATAGATCGGTCACTACCCTACACCGGGACAGGGTCCAACTATGGCTACACCTTC	CASSIDRSLPYTGTGSNYGYTF
.	TRBV5-1	.	TRBJ1-6	TGCGCCAGCAGCTTTGGCGGGGAGTGGAGTAATTCACCCCTCCACTTT	CASSFGGEWSNSPLHF
TRBD1	TRBV6-5	.	TRBJ1-2	TGTGCCAGCAGTTACTCGGGACAGGGCGGAGGCTACACCTTC	CASSYSGQGGGYTF
.	TRBV3-1/TRBV3-2	.	TRBJ2-1	TGTGCCAGCAGCCAAGAGACAGGCTACAATGAGCAGTTCTTC	CASSQETGYNEQFF
TRBD1	TRBV4-1	.	TRBJ1-4	TGCGCCAGCAGCCAAGTGGGACAGGGGGCAATTAATGAAAAACTGTTTTTT	CASSQVGQGAINEKLFF
.	TRBV2	few	TRBJ1-2	TGTGCCAGCATCCTACCCGGAGTCAACTATGGCTACACCTTC	CASILPGVNYGYTF
TRBD2	TRBV5-1	.	TRBJ2-1	TGCGCCAGCAGCTCCCGACCAAGACTAGCGGCCAATGAGCAGTTCTTC	CASSSRPRLAANEQFF
TRBD2	TRBV28	.	TRBJ2-1	TGTGCCAGCAGTTCAGCCGGGACTAGCGACAATGAGCAGTTCTTC	CASSSAGTSDNEQFF